The 8 T cell receptor beta chains below come from one sample, sequenced in a study of blood T cell repertoires in COVID-19. Sequencing was performed with immunoSEQ multiplex PCR; in TCRdb, only in-frame clones are kept and a portion is missing. The sample has under 250,000 clones, 80% to 90% seen once; the top ten hold about 9%. The specimen sequenced was peripheral blood. These receptors were taken from a man between 50 and 59 years old with active or convalescent COVID-19.

The sample holds one count of this clone. The chain has TRBV7-2 and TRBJ2-3; 15 bases match TRBD2. Germline trimming cut 4 bases from V and 4 bases from J; bases unmatched to any gene: 9. The CDR3 spans 18 residues. Germline V gene sequence: CDR1 SGHTA, CDR2 FQGNSA. CDR3 sequence reads: CASSSTGTSGRTADTQYF. As DNA, the CDR3 is TGTGCCAGCAGCTCAACTGGGACTAGCGGGAGGACTGCAGATACGCAGTATTTT.

This clone was seen at least ten times. V gene TRBV5-1 combines with J gene TRBJ1-1; D is undetermined. Per the germline V gene, CDR1 is SGHRS and CDR2 is YFSETQ. Trimming removed 0 bases at V and 1 base at J, with 10 bases between. This CDR3 is built from 15 residues. The CDR3 DNA follows: TGCGCCAGCAGCTTGGTTGCGGGATCGAACACTGAAGCTTTCTTT. It encodes CASSLVAGSNTEAFF.

This clone showed up just once. J is TRBJ2-1 and V is TRBV5-1, with a weak D call TRBD2 (6 bases). Germline values: CDR1 SGHRS, CDR2 YFSETQ. V lost 4 bases, J lost 2 bases, and 16 bases lay in between. The CDR3 has 16 residues. The CDR3: CASSLALSGAYNEQFF. The CDR3 coding sequence is TGCGCCAGCAGCCTGGCCCTTAGCGGAGCCTACAATGAGCAGTTCTTC.

The chain has TRBV27 and TRBJ2-7; 13 bases match TRBD2. This CDR3 is built from 15 residues. V lost 5 bases and J lost 6; bases outside the gene matches: 7. Germline CDR1 is MNHEY and CDR2 is SMNVEV (reference sequence). In DNA form, the CDR3 reads TGTGCCAGCAGTCCCGGACTAGCGGGAGCGGGCGAGCAGTACTTC. Amino acids: CASSPGLAGAGEQYF.

The chain has TRBV19 and TRBJ2-5; 8 bases line up with TRBD1. CDR3 length: 14 residues. Germline values: CDR1 LNHDA, CDR2 SQIVND (reference sequence). Germline trimming cut 3 bases from V and 5 bases from J; bases unmatched to any gene: 5. The CDR3 region is CASSMGRGLETQYF. In DNA, the CDR3 is TGTGCCAGTAGTATGGGCAGGGGGCTTGAGACCCAGTACTTC. The full variable domain, its missing parts supplied by reference TRBV19 and TRBJ2-5, is DGGITQSPKYLFRKEGQNVTLSCEQNLNHDAMYWYRQDPGQGLRLIYYSQIVNDFQKGDIAEGYSVSREKKESFPLTVTSAQKNPTAFYLCASSMGRGLETQYFGPGTRLLVL.

Details on this clone: This same CDR3 is encoded by further DNA sequences in the sample. J is TRBJ1-3 and V is TRBV6-5; a possible D gene is TRBD1 (5 bases). Between the trimmed V and J ends, which lost 8 bases and 3 bases, there was a span of 11 bases. CDR1 MNHEY and CDR2 SVGAGI come from the germline V gene. This CDR3 contains 13 residues. This CDR3 is CASSPGGGNTIYF. CDR3 coding DNA: TGTGCCAGCTCCCCGGGGGGTGGAAACACCATATATTTT.

The CDR3 nucleotides read TGTGCCAGCAGATCTGAGCTCTACGAGCAGTACTTC. Amino acids: CASRSELYEQYF. The rearrangement links TRBV28 to TRBJ2-7; D is unresolved. V dropped 6 bases and J dropped 3 bases, with 9 bases sitting between them. Per the germline V gene, CDR1 is MDHEN and CDR2 is SYDVKM. The CDR3 consists of 12 residues.

The chain carries TRBV5-1 and TRBJ2-5; D possibly corresponds to TRBD1 (6 bases). Trimming left V 0 bases short and J 5 bases short, with 11 bases between. Per the germline V gene, CDR1 is SGHRS and CDR2 is YFSETQ. The CDR3 is made up of 14 amino acids. CDR3 coding DNA: TGCGCCAGCAGCTTGGCGGGACAATGGGAGACCCAGTACTTC. Protein sequence: CASSLAGQWETQYF.